These 15 T cell receptor beta chains originate from one sample sequenced in a study of CD8 T cells in Susac syndrome. RNA, at about 0.45 to 1 ug, was reverse transcribed with random hexamers. MiXCR, run by TCRdb on the immunoSEQ multiplex PCR reads, gives a single entry per CDR3 protein. The sample includes about 76,000 distinct CDR3 sequences, roughly nine tenths of them seen just once. The sample was CD8+ T cells from PBMCs. The receptor source for this set is a human donor with multiple sclerosis.

The J gene is TRBJ2-1, the V gene TRBV14; D is perhaps TRBD2 (7 bases). This CDR3 comprises 15 residues. V lost 0 bases and J 12 bases, leaving 18 bases between the germline ends. Germline V gene data show CDR1 as SGHDN and CDR2 as FVKESK. The CDR3 region has the DNA TGTGCCAGCAGCCAAGAATGGGCGGGGGCCGGGGGGCAGTTCTTC. Its translation: CASSQEWAGAGGQFF. The whole variable domain, remainder taken from reference TRBV14 and TRBJ2-1, is EAGVTQFPSHSVIEKGQTVTLRCDPISGHDNLYWYRRVMGKEIKFLLHFVKESKQDESGMPNNRFLAERTGGTYSTLKVQPAELEDSGVYFCASSQEWAGAGGQFFGPGTRLTVL.

The genes are TRBV4-2 and TRBJ2-7; D may be TRBD1 or TRBD2 (5 bases each). CDR1 and CDR2 from the germline V gene are LGHNA and YNFKEQ. Between the trimmed V and J ends, which lost 4 bases and 2 bases, there was a span of 12 bases. There are 14 residues in the CDR3. In nucleotides, the CDR3 is TGTGCCAGCAGCCTTGGGGGAGAGACCTACGAGCAGTACTTC. It specifies CASSLGGETYEQYF.

The genes are TRBV6-2 or TRBV6-3 and TRBJ1-1; tentatively, D is TRBD1 (6 bases). V was trimmed by 4 bases and J by 0 bases, leaving 9 bases between them. CDR1 is MNHEY and CDR2 is SVGEGT in the germline V gene. There are 14 residues in the CDR3. CDR3 nucleotides: TGTGCCAGCAGTTGGACAGACATGAACACTGAAGCTTTCTTT. Its translation is CASSWTDMNTEAFF.

This chain uses TRBV19 with TRBJ2-2, with TRBD2 as a possible D gene (6 bases). Trimming pared 6 bases from V and 2 bases from J, leaving 22 bases between. The CDR3 totals 18 residues. Germline V gene data show CDR1 as LNHDA and CDR2 as SQIVND (reference sequence). This CDR3 reads CASRSPPAGGLNTGELFF. The CDR3 nucleotides read TGTGCCAGTAGAAGCCCGCCAGCGGGCGGGCTCAACACCGGGGAGCTGTTTTTT.

This clonotype was picked up one time. V gene TRBV27 combines with J gene TRBJ1-2; unclear D gene. This CDR3 contains 15 residues. CDR1 is MNHEY and CDR2 is SMNVEV in the germline V gene (reference sequence). Trimming removed 2 bases from V and 0 bases from J, with 10 bases in between. DNA for the CDR3: TGTGCCAGCAGTTTAGGTTGGGCCCCTAACTATGGCTACACCTTC. Its translation is CASSLGWAPNYGYTF.

The V call is TRBV2, the J call TRBJ1-2, with TRBD1 as a possible D gene (6 bases). V was clipped by 4 bases and J by 4 bases, with 13 bases between them. Germline CDR1 and CDR2: SNHLY and FYNNEI. The length of the CDR3 is 14 residues. The CDR3 bases are TGTGCCAGCAGTGTCAACAGGGTGGGCTATGGCTACACCTTC. Translating gives CASSVNRVGYGYTF.

The V gene is TRBV4-3, the J gene TRBJ1-1; D is uncertain. V was cut by 0 bases and J by 0 bases, with 11 bases left in between. CDR3 length: 16 amino acids. Germline CDR1 reads LGHNA; CDR2 reads YSLEER. The CDR3 sequence: CASSQEGWGLNTEAFF. In DNA form, the CDR3 reads TGCGCCAGCAGCCAAGAAGGTTGGGGTTTGAACACTGAAGCTTTCTTT.

The V and J genes are TRBV20-1 and TRBJ1-5, with a possible D match to TRBD1 (6 bases). The CDR3 loop spans 15 amino acids. Trimming left V 3 bases short and J 4 bases short, with 16 bases between. Looked up from germline, CDR1 is DFQATT and CDR2 is SNEGSKA (reference sequence). CDR3 nucleotides: TGCAGTGCTAGGGAGACAGGACTTACAAATCAGCCCCAGCATTTT. It is translated as CSARETGLTNQPQHF.

This clonotype showed up just once. The rearrangement joins TRBV3-1 to TRBJ2-5; 12 positions match TRBD2. The CDR3 runs to 16 residues. V trimming: 4 bases; J trimming: 2 bases; junction bases outside the gene matches: 5. Germline lookup yields CDR1 LGHDT and CDR2 YNNKEL (reference sequence). This CDR3 reads CASSPPSGRGQETQYF. The CDR3 nucleotides read TGTGCCAGCAGCCCGCCTAGCGGGAGGGGTCAAGAGACCCAGTACTTC.

The chain couples TRBV2 to TRBJ2-7, with 7 bases fitting TRBD2. With 4 bases clipped from V and 5 bases from J, the junction kept 8 bases outside the gene matches. This CDR3 region has 14 residues. Germline-derived CDR1 and CDR2 are SNHLY and FYNNEI. CDR3 nucleotide sequence: TGTGCCAGCAGTGCGGGCGGGGGTCTCGACGAGCAGTACTTC. Translating gives CASSAGGGLDEQYF.

This chain uses TRBV19 with TRBJ2-7; D ambiguous. Per the germline V gene, CDR1 is LNHDA and CDR2 is SQIVND (reference sequence). V lost 7 bases, J lost 7 bases, and 14 bases lay in between. The CDR3 contains 12 residues. DNA for the CDR3: TGTGCCAGTAAAGGGCCCGGTGGGGAGCAGTACTTC. Amino acid sequence: CASKGPGGEQYF.

This chain uses TRBV7-2 with TRBJ2-5, with D unresolved. This CDR3 has 14 residues. Between the trimmed V and J ends, which lost 1 base and 1 base, there was a span of 7 bases. The germline CDR1 and CDR2 sequences are SGHTA and FQGNSA. CDR3 region: CASSLVGSQETQYF. The CDR3 coding sequence is TGTGCCAGCAGCTTAGTCGGATCCCAAGAGACCCAGTACTTC. Filled out from reference TRBV7-2 and TRBJ2-5, the complete variable domain reads GAGVSQSPSNKVTEKGKDVELRCDPISGHTALYWYRQSLGQGLEFLIYFQGNSAPDKSGLPSDRFSAERTGGSVSTLTIQRTQQEDSAVYLCASSLVGSQETQYFGPGTRLLVL.

The chain employs TRBV7-2 and TRBJ2-1, with D perhaps given as TRBD1 or TRBD2 (5 bases each). Germline V gives CDR1 SGHTA, CDR2 FQGNSA. Trimming pared 3 bases from V and 8 bases from J, leaving 17 bases between. This CDR3 is built from 15 residues. The CDR3 region has the DNA TGTGCCAGCAGCTTTTATGGGACGGACATTCATGAGCAGTTCTTC. Protein sequence: CASSFYGTDIHEQFF. The full variable domain, completed using reference TRBV7-2 and TRBJ2-1, is GAGVSQSPSNKVTEKGKDVELRCDPISGHTALYWYRQSLGQGLEFLIYFQGNSAPDKSGLPSDRFSAERTGGSVSTLTIQRTQQEDSAVYLCASSFYGTDIHEQFFGPGTRLTVL.

The chain recombines TRBV9 with TRBJ1-4; TRBD1 is a possible D gene (6 bases). The CDR3 extends over 15 amino acids. Germline CDR1 reads SGDLS; CDR2 reads YYNGEE. Trimming cost V 4 bases and J 7 bases, with 17 bases left between them. CDR3 in DNA: TGTGCCAGCAGCCCCGGGGACACAGGAGGTGAAAAACTGTTTTTT. Translation gives CASSPGDTGGEKLFF.

The CDR3 region has the DNA TGCAGTGCTAGGCCCACATCCGTGACTGAAGCTTTCTTT. Its translation is CSARPTSVTEAFF. The genes are TRBV20-1 and TRBJ1-1; D remains unclear. Germline CDR1 DFQATT, CDR2 SNEGSKA (reference sequence). The V gene lost 3 bases and the J gene lost 5 bases, with 13 bases spanning the gap. CDR3 size: 13 residues.